The rows below give T cell receptor beta chains drawn from one sample of a study of T-cell memory formation after mild COVID-19. TCRdb fed the 5' RACE reads into MiXCR, producing one record per CDR3 protein. This table holds around 530,000 distinct CDR3 sequences, about 20% found once. The sample was PBMCs or a T cell subset sorted from them (not recorded which). The origin of the receptors is an adult woman who had mild COVID-19 (a few samples of this study predate the infection). Cell type and time point are not known. Both conserved end residues are trimmed from each CDR3. Fields, in order: J gene, V gene, CDR3 length, CDR3 protein.

J gene: TRBJ2-7; V gene: TRBV7-2; CDR3 length: 12; CDR3 protein: ASSLGPDSYEQY
J gene: TRBJ2-1; V gene: TRBV4-3; CDR3 length: 10; CDR3 protein: ASSQSRNEQF
J gene: TRBJ2-2; V gene: TRBV12-3/TRBV12-4; CDR3 length: 12; CDR3 protein: ASRGQGLGGELF
J gene: TRBJ2-1; V gene: TRBV7-6; CDR3 length: 13; CDR3 protein: ASSSPGLAGYEQF
J gene: TRBJ1-6; V gene: TRBV7-9; CDR3 length: 9; CDR3 protein: ASSLGGPLH
J gene: TRBJ1-5; V gene: TRBV12-3/TRBV12-4; CDR3 length: 13; CDR3 protein: ASSNTDTSNQPQH
J gene: TRBJ1-5; V gene: TRBV7-2; CDR3 length: 13; CDR3 protein: ASRVRGGGNQPQH
J gene: TRBJ2-1; V gene: TRBV7-9; CDR3 length: 13; CDR3 protein: ASSARDYQINEQF
J gene: TRBJ2-3; V gene: TRBV20-1; CDR3 length: 11; CDR3 protein: SASQPRLDTQY
J gene: TRBJ2-1; V gene: TRBV25-1; CDR3 length: 12; CDR3 protein: ASSESAGGNEQF
J gene: TRBJ2-3; V gene: TRBV5-4; CDR3 length: 14; CDR3 protein: ASSLSVWQGADTQY
J gene: TRBJ2-7; V gene: TRBV12-3/TRBV12-4; CDR3 length: 10; CDR3 protein: ASSHNYFEQY
J gene: TRBJ2-6; V gene: TRBV7-7; CDR3 length: 16; CDR3 protein: ASSSGQAINSGANVLT
J gene: TRBJ2-7; V gene: TRBV19; CDR3 length: 12; CDR3 protein: ASSIGSRSYEQY
J gene: TRBJ1-3; V gene: TRBV12-3/TRBV12-4; CDR3 length: 12; CDR3 protein: ASVRGVSGNTIY
J gene: TRBJ1-1; V gene: TRBV12-3/TRBV12-4; CDR3 length: 14; CDR3 protein: ASSSYNREGGTEAF
J gene: TRBJ1-5; V gene: TRBV7-9; CDR3 length: 10; CDR3 protein: ASQGSNQPQH
J gene: TRBJ2-1; V gene: TRBV6-2/TRBV6-3; CDR3 length: 13; CDR3 protein: ASNRALAGANEQF
J gene: TRBJ1-5; V gene: TRBV7-9; CDR3 length: 13; CDR3 protein: ASSLGLTDNQPQH
J gene: TRBJ2-7; V gene: TRBV20-1; CDR3 length: 13; CDR3 protein: SARATGLDLLEQY
J gene: TRBJ2-7; V gene: TRBV6-2/TRBV6-3; CDR3 length: 12; CDR3 protein: ASSAGTHFYEQY
J gene: TRBJ2-7; V gene: TRBV27; CDR3 length: 12; CDR3 protein: ASKSSGSSYEQY
J gene: TRBJ1-6; V gene: TRBV2; CDR3 length: 11; CDR3 protein: ALRGDGNSPLH
J gene: TRBJ2-3; V gene: TRBV20-1; CDR3 length: 12; CDR3 protein: SAGETFSTDTQY